This entry features one TCR beta chain sequence. Treatment indicated: about 20 received Ad26.COV2.S at low or high dose, single or two shots; 5 received placebo; per-sample allocation not given. Collection of samples fell on day 63 after the first vaccine or placebo injection. This specimen comes from a study of Ad26.COV2.S vaccination and SARS-CoV-2 variants. This table comes from immunoSEQ multiplex PCR, and its TCRdb copy is limited to in-frame clones, with some not included. This table has hundreds of thousands of clones, approximately 90% appearing once. The TCR sequence derives from a person aged 18-60 years who received the Ad26.COV2.S COVID-19 vaccine or a placebo. Sequenced material: peripheral blood, taken in a trial of Ad26.COV2.S vaccine versus placebo.

Written as DNA, the CDR3 is TGTGCCAGCAGCTGGCCTCAGGGGAACACTGAAGCTTTCTTT. Its protein is CASSWPQGNTEAFF. The gene calls are TRBV5-6 and TRBJ1-1, with D perhaps TRBD1 (5 bases). CDR3 length: 14 amino acids. V lost 3 bases, J lost 1 base, and 10 bases lay in between. From germline, CDR1 is SGHDT and CDR2 YYEEEE.